This TCR beta chain was observed in a study of shared clonotypes between healthy human individuals. CDR3 length: 16 residues. The J segment lost 5 bases and the V segment lost 2 bases, leaving 9 bases of the junction unmatched. CDR1 and CDR2 (germline): MNHNS, SASEGT. Sequencing was at deep level. It was about 210 ng DNA, 33,000 or so T cell genomes, that sorted-subset replicate PCRs used. Clones were read by immunoSEQ multiplex PCR, and TCRdb kept only the in-frame ones, dropping some. The repertoire consists of about 1.1 million clones, with approximately 80% occurring once and the leading ten covering 0.5% to 0.6%.

This chain uses TRBV6-1 with TRBJ1-5; 7 bases agree with TRBD1. The TCR sequence derives from a young man in good health. Some clones in this sample may be carry-over from other donors' samples. The sequencing input was memory CD4+ T cells from PBMCs. Subset given: CD45RA-negative fraction. CDR3: CASSELGGGSHQPQHF. In DNA, the CDR3 is TGTGCCAGCAGTGAATTAGGGGGCGGGAGCCATCAGCCCCAGCATTTT.